Following are 19 T cell receptor beta chains from one sample sequenced in a study of metastatic and nonmetastatic thyroid tumors. Until they underwent thyroid surgery, no patient had received any treatment. MiXCR reprocessed the PCR reads for TCRdb. The sample has about 3,100 clones; roughly a quarter are singletons. Sequences were obtained from tumor tissue. The receptors were sampled from a female donor with papillary thyroid cancer or a benign thyroid nodule (not recorded which). Some clones in this sample may be carry-over from other donors' samples.

In its sample, this clone was seen a few times. This chain links TRBV6-2 or TRBV6-3 with TRBJ2-7; possibly TRBD2 for D (5 bases). Germline CDR1 MNHEY, CDR2 SVGEGT. The CDR3 totals 15 residues. The V and J ends lost 2 bases and 1 base respectively, with 12 bases between them. The CDR3 DNA follows: TGTGCCAGCAGTTACCGGCGGGTCGCATCCTACGAGCAGTACTTC. It translates to CASSYRRVASYEQYF.

This clone rates as medium-sized (0.01 to 0.1%). The same CDR3 can be traced to other DNA sequences in this sample. The chain couples TRBV29-1 to TRBJ2-1; D possibly corresponds to TRBD2 (5 bases). CDR3 size: 13 residues. Per the germline V gene, CDR1 is SQVTM and CDR2 is ANQGSEA. Trimming removed 1 base at V and 4 bases at J, with 8 bases between. CDR3 coding DNA: TGCAGCGTTGAAGGGACTGATTACAATGAGCAGTTCTTC. As protein: CSVEGTDYNEQFF.

There are a few counts of this clone. This chain's CDR3 is CASSMGVEAFF. The DNA of the CDR3 is TGTGCCAGTAGTATGGGAGTTGAAGCTTTCTTT. The rearrangement links TRBV19 to TRBJ1-1; D unresolved. There are 11 residues in the CDR3. Per the germline V gene, CDR1 is LNHDA and CDR2 is SQIVND (reference sequence). Trimming shortened V by 3 bases and J by 7 bases, and 6 bases separated the two germline ends.

This clone was observed a few times. The rearrangement uses TRBV28 and TRBJ2-6, with D uncertain. The CDR3 runs 13 residues. Trimming cost V 7 bases and J 2 bases, with 6 bases left between them. Germline CDR1 MDHEN, CDR2 SYDVKM. CDR3 nucleotide sequence: TGTGCCAGCACCCAAACTGGGGCCAACGTCCTGACTTTC. Translating gives CASTQTGANVLTF.

The chain is built from TRBV5-8 and TRBJ2-7; tentative D call: TRBD1 (7 bases). CDR3 size: 13 residues. Trimming stripped 4 bases from V and 3 bases from J, with 11 bases between. Per the germline V gene, CDR1 is SGHTS and CDR2 is YDEGEE. The CDR3 here is CASSLQGGYEQYF. For the CDR3, the DNA is TGTGCCAGCAGCCTCCAGGGGGGCTACGAGCAGTACTTC.

The chain carries TRBV20-1 and TRBJ2-7; D not certain. The V end was cut by 0 bases, the J end by 0 bases, with 9 bases between. CDR1 DFQATT and CDR2 SNEGSKA come from the germline V gene (reference sequence). The length of the CDR3 is 14 residues. The CDR3 DNA follows: TGCAGTGCTAGAGATGAAGGAAGCTCCTACGAGCAGTACTTC. This codes for CSARDEGSSYEQYF.

This clone has a handful of counts. The sample holds other DNA sequences that translate to the same CDR3. The chain combines TRBV27 with TRBJ2-3; D is uncertain. Germline V gene sequence: CDR1 MNHEY, CDR2 SMNVEV (reference sequence). Between the trimmed V and J ends, which lost 5 bases and 4 bases, there was a span of 13 bases. CDR3 length: 14 residues. This CDR3 is CASSVQAIPDTQYF. The DNA of the CDR3 is TGTGCCAGCAGTGTCCAGGCGATTCCAGATACGCAGTATTTT.

The chain combines TRBV20-1 with TRBJ2-2; D is unresolved. V was cut by 4 bases and J by 1 base, with 10 bases left in between. Germline V gene sequence: CDR1 DFQATT, CDR2 SNEGSKA (reference sequence). This CDR3 has 14 residues. The CDR3 DNA sequence: TGCAGTGCTAAGAAAAGGTTGAACACCGGGGAGCTGTTTTTT. Translation gives CSAKKRLNTGELFF.

The rearrangement uses TRBV5-1 and TRBJ2-5; 7 bases match TRBD2. The germline gives CDR1 SGHRS, CDR2 YFSETQ. The junction had 7 bases not matched to a gene; V was cut back by 5 bases and J by 3 bases. The CDR3 is 14 residues long. Here the CDR3 reads CASSPERGEETQYF. In DNA, the CDR3 is TGCGCCAGCAGTCCCGAGCGGGGAGAAGAGACCCAGTACTTC.

The V gene is TRBV10-1, the J gene TRBJ2-7, with TRBD2 identical over 11 bases. The V gene's germline CDR1 is WNHNN and CDR2 SYGVQD (reference sequence). This CDR3 comprises 14 residues. J gave up 7 bases and V 8 bases, and 10 bases lay outside the gene matches. The CDR3 DNA is TGCGCCAGCGGATTAGCGGGAGGGGAGTTAGAGCAGTACTTC. This translates into CASGLAGGELEQYF.

The chain carries TRBV28 and TRBJ2-6; D unclear. Germline assignment: CDR1 MDHEN and CDR2 SYDVKM. The CDR3 extends over 13 amino acids. Deletions cut 6 bases from V and 0 bases from J, with 3 bases between. DNA of the CDR3: TGTGCCAGCAGCTTCTCTGGGGCCAACGTCCTGACTTTC. Residues: CASSFSGANVLTF.

This clone was recorded many times. This could be a read error, since a much larger clone is one nucleotide away. V usage is TRBV7-2 and J usage is TRBJ2-4; D gene ambiguous. The germline V gene has CDR1 SGHTA and CDR2 FQGNSA. This CDR3 contains 14 residues. The CDR3 sequence is CASSLGHSKSIQYF. DNA of the CDR3: TGTGCCAGCAGCTTAGGTCATAGCAAAAGCATTCAGTACTTC. Combining the CDR3 with reference TRBV7-2 and TRBJ2-4 gives the whole variable domain GAGVSQSPSNKVTEKGKDVELRCDPISGHTALYWYRQSLGQGLEFLIYFQGNSAPDKSGLPSDRFSAERTGGSVSTLTIQRTQQEDSAVYLCASSLGHSKSIQYFGAGTRLSVL.

The chain is built from TRBV6-1 and TRBJ2-1, with D unclear. The ends were cut back, 4 bases at V and 3 bases at J, with 10 bases in the middle. The V gene's germline CDR1 is MNHNS and CDR2 SASEGT. The CDR3 is 14 residues long. The CDR3 sequence is CASSVFDGYNEQFF. The CDR3 DNA reads TGTGCCAGCAGTGTATTTGACGGCTACAATGAGCAGTTCTTC.

This clone was seen at least ten times. Given a much more abundant clone one base away, this may be a read error. This chain joins TRBV4-1 and TRBJ2-7; no reliable D call. This CDR3 comprises 16 residues. V was trimmed by 1 base and J by 3 bases, leaving 16 bases between them. CDR1 and CDR2 from the germline V gene are MGHRA and YSYEKL. The chain's CDR3 is CASSQVSITSVYEQYF. The CDR3 nucleotides read TGCGCCAGCAGCCAAGTTAGCATCACTTCGGTCTACGAGCAGTACTTC.

The chain is built from TRBV6-5 and TRBJ2-1, with D maybe TRBD1 (6 bases). The length of the CDR3 is 16 residues. V dropped 6 bases and J dropped 4 bases, with 19 bases sitting between them. Germline V gene data show CDR1 as MNHEY and CDR2 as SVGAGI. As DNA, the CDR3 is TGTGCCAGCAGACACGAAGGGGGAGTGCGGTACAATGAGCAGTTCTTC. As protein: CASRHEGGVRYNEQFF.

J is TRBJ1-2 and V is TRBV6-1; D not certain. Trimming stripped 7 bases from V and 2 bases from J, with 11 bases between. There are 13 residues in the CDR3. Germline V gene lookup returns CDR1 MNHNS and CDR2 SASEGT. The CDR3 spells CASMRAGNYGYTF. CDR3 DNA: TGTGCCAGCATGCGGGCGGGAAACTATGGCTACACCTTC.

The chain employs TRBV3-1 and TRBJ2-2, with D possibly being TRBD1 or TRBD2 (5 bases each). Germline values: CDR1 LGHDT, CDR2 YNNKEL (reference sequence). CDR3 size: 15 residues. V was clipped by 4 bases and J by 0 bases, with 9 bases between them. The DNA for the CDR3 is TGTGCCAGCAGCCGTGGGACCGCGAACACCGGGGAGCTGTTTTTT. Translating gives CASSRGTANTGELFF.

The CDR3 is CASSPEQGAGTEAFF. CDR3 DNA: TGTGCCAGCAGTCCAGAACAGGGGGCAGGGACTGAAGCTTTCTTT. The rearrangement links TRBV27 to TRBJ1-1; 9 bases align to TRBD1. CDR3 length equals 15 residues. Per germline, CDR1 MNHEY and CDR2 SMNVEV (reference sequence). The J segment lost 5 bases and the V segment lost 5 bases, leaving 9 bases of the junction unmatched.

This clone is medium-sized by share. The chain recombines TRBV20-1 with TRBJ1-3; D remains unclear. The germline V gene has CDR1 DFQATT and CDR2 SNEGSKA (reference sequence). Trimming removed 3 bases from V and 2 bases from J, with 11 bases in between. The CDR3 is 14 amino acids. Here the CDR3 reads CSASNFRTGNTIYF. For the CDR3, the DNA is TGCAGTGCTAGTAACTTTCGGACTGGAAACACCATATATTTT.